Below, 16 T cell receptor beta chains from the same sample are listed, as sequenced in a study of identical twins. TCRdb called the 5' RACE reads again in MiXCR, with one record for every CDR3 protein. The sample has 500,000 or so distinct CDR3 sequences; about 20% are singletons. Another study also made use of these data, one on T cells expressing NK-cell markers.

The sequenced material came from CD4+ T cells sorted from blood. The source is a woman younger than 35 in good health.

This sequence joins TRBV16 and TRBJ1-1; D is perhaps TRBD1 (6 bases). This CDR3 region has 15 residues. V lost 0 bases to trimming and J lost 4 bases, with 12 bases between them. Germline CDR1 reads KGHSY; CDR2 reads FQNENV. CDR3 in DNA: TGTGCCAGCAGCCAATCGATGGGGGGGCCCACTGAAGCTTTCTTT. Amino acid sequence: CASSQSMGGPTEAFF. The full variable domain, its missing parts supplied by reference TRBV16 and TRBJ1-1, is GEEVAQTPKHLVRGEGQKAKLYCAPIKGHSYVFWYQQVLKNEFKFLISFQNENVFDETGMPKERFSAKCLPNSPCSLEIQATKLEDSAVYFCASSQSMGGPTEAFFGQGTRLTVV.

This clonotype appeared a few times. The V call is TRBV12-3 or TRBV12-4, the J call TRBJ1-1; unclear D gene. CDR3 size: 13 residues. Trimming pared 6 bases from V and 1 base from J, leaving 9 bases between. The CDR3 DNA follows: TGTGCCAGCAGAGCCTCTCCGAACACTGAAGCTTTCTTT. Residues: CASRASPNTEAFF.

Only a few counts were recorded for this clonotype. CDR3 nucleotides: TGTGCCACCAGCTACCCAGGGGCAGATACGCAGTATTTT. It encodes CATSYPGADTQYF. This chain uses TRBV24-1 with TRBJ2-3, with TRBD1 as a possible D gene (6 bases). CDR1 and CDR2 from the germline V gene are KGHDR and SFDVKD. Trimming took off 7 bases at V and 4 bases at J, with 11 bases between the two ends. There are 13 residues in the CDR3.

This sequence joins TRBV20-1 and TRBJ2-1, with 8 bases identical to TRBD2. Germline V gives CDR1 DFQATT, CDR2 SNEGSKA (reference sequence). Trimming at V came to 2 bases and at J to 0 bases, leaving 3 bases not matched to a gene. The CDR3 has 15 amino acids. The CDR3 loop reads CSARLLAVSYNEQFF. The CDR3 DNA sequence: TGCAGTGCTAGATTACTAGCGGTCTCCTACAATGAGCAGTTCTTC.

The chain uses TRBV7-9 and TRBJ1-1; D gene ambiguous. With 1 base removed from V and 1 base from J, the gap between germline ends came to 10 bases. CDR3 length: 15 amino acids. Germline V gene sequence: CDR1 SEHNR, CDR2 FQNEAQ (reference sequence). The DNA for the CDR3 is TGTGCCAGCAGCTTAGGGCATATACAGAACACTGAAGCTTTCTTT. As protein: CASSLGHIQNTEAFF.

The rearrangement uses TRBV10-3 and TRBJ2-5; D is ambiguous. The CDR3 consists of 12 residues. Looked up from germline, CDR1 is ENHRY and CDR2 is SYGVKD. V was trimmed by 4 bases and J by 2 bases, leaving 5 bases between them. The CDR3 DNA follows: TGTGCCATCAGTGGGAAACAAGAGACCCAGTACTTC. This translates into CAISGKQETQYF.

The V gene is TRBV5-1, the J gene TRBJ2-1, with 11 nucleotides matching TRBD1. Germline assignment: CDR1 SGHRS and CDR2 YFSETQ. Trimming removed 4 bases from V and 9 bases from J; junction bases left unmatched: 12. CDR3 size: 16 residues. CDR3 region: CASSLGQGARGGEQFF. The CDR3 DNA follows: TGCGCCAGCAGCCTCGGACAGGGGGCCCGGGGCGGTGAGCAGTTCTTC.

This rearrangement joins TRBV10-3 to TRBJ1-6; 8 nucleotides align to TRBD1. V was clipped by 11 bases and J by 7 bases; unmatched bases: 7. The germline V gene has CDR1 ENHRY and CDR2 SYGVKD. This CDR3 is 13 amino acids long. The CDR3 DNA reads TGTGCCTCTCAGACAGGGGAGAATTCACCCCTCCACTTT. Its protein is CASQTGENSPLHF.

The chain carries TRBV11-2 and TRBJ2-2, with 9 nucleotides matching TRBD2. Germline CDR1 reads SGHAT; CDR2 reads FQNNGV. The V and J ends lost 3 bases and 5 bases, in that order; junction bases with no gene match: 16. The CDR3 sequence is 19 residues long. The CDR3 spells CASSFRGGRALVYTGELFF. Here the CDR3 DNA reads TGTGCCAGCAGCTTCCGTGGCGGGAGGGCCCTCGTATATACCGGGGAGCTGTTTTTT.

This chain links TRBV2 with TRBJ1-2; no definite D call. The CDR3 totals 12 residues. CDR1 is SNHLY, CDR2 FYNNEI, per germline. Trimming pared 8 bases from V and 5 bases from J, leaving 12 bases between. The CDR3 region has the DNA TGTGCCAGCCTGGAGGGCATTTATGGCTACACCTTC. This encodes CASLEGIYGYTF.

The chain carries TRBV5-1 and TRBJ1-1; D unclear. This CDR3 region has 13 residues. Trimming removed 4 bases from V and 9 bases from J, with 16 bases in between. Germline loops: CDR1 SGHRS, CDR2 YFSETQ. The CDR3: CASSLSPGGKAFF. The CDR3 DNA sequence: TGCGCCAGCAGCCTGTCCCCGGGCGGGAAAGCTTTCTTT.

The rearrangement joins TRBV15 to TRBJ1-4; 8 bases align to TRBD1. The germline CDR1 and CDR2 sequences are LNHNV and YYDKDF (reference sequence). The CDR3 sequence is 14 residues long. Unmatched junction bases numbered 6, after V lost 6 bases and J lost 6 bases. The CDR3 DNA reads TGTGCCACCAGTATAGACAGGGGTGATGAAAAACTGTTTTTT. The encoded protein is CATSIDRGDEKLFF.

The chain employs TRBV18 and TRBJ1-1; D not certain. Germline-derived CDR1 and CDR2 are KGHSH and LQKENI. This CDR3 has 14 amino acids. Trimming removed 5 bases at V and 4 bases at J, with 14 bases between. CDR3 sequence (DNA): TGTGCCAGCTCAATGGCCAAAGATAGCACTGAAGCTTTCTTT. This translates into CASSMAKDSTEAFF.

This clonotype has a handful of counts. The chain recombines TRBV10-3 with TRBJ2-3; 10 bases are shared with TRBD2. The CDR3 covers 15 residues. Germline CDR1 reads ENHRY; CDR2 reads SYGVKD. The trim removed 6 bases at V and 3 bases at J, leaving 6 bases unmatched. The CDR3 DNA reads TGTGCCATCAGAGCCGGACTAGCGGCGACAGATACGCAGTATTTT. Protein product: CAIRAGLAATDTQYF.

This clonotype was counted once. The J gene is TRBJ2-7, the V gene TRBV13; 7 nucleotides agree with TRBD2. The CDR3 is made up of 14 amino acids. Germline V lookup: CDR1 PRHDT, CDR2 FYEKMQ (reference sequence). Trimming at V came to 3 bases and at J to 3 bases, leaving 5 bases not matched to a gene. The CDR3 bases are TGTGCCAGCAGCTTTCGGGGGGACCGCTACGAGCAGTACTTC. Amino acids: CASSFRGDRYEQYF.

The chain recombines TRBV20-1 with TRBJ2-3; TRBD1 agrees at 10 bases. The ends lost 6 bases at V and 2 bases at J; junction bases unmatched: 5. This CDR3 is 14 amino acids long. The germline V gene has CDR1 DFQATT and CDR2 SNEGSKA (reference sequence). The CDR3 region is CSAPGQGITDTQYF. The CDR3 DNA follows: TGCAGTGCCCCGGGACAGGGGATCACAGATACGCAGTATTTT.